Presented here are 17 T cell receptor beta chains from one specimen sequenced in a study of T-cell reconstitution after alpha-beta-depleted transplantation in children. As it was prepared, the TCRbeta library received unique molecular identifiers. MiXCR was run by TCRdb on the PCR reads, yielding one entry per CDR3 protein. The sample has some 500,000 distinct CDR3 sequences, around 18% seen once. The sequenced sample was PBMCs from the stem cell graft donor, obtained from the stem cell graft. Receptors were obtained from a human donor who donated a stem cell graft to a child with acute lymphoblastic leukemia.

J is TRBJ2-7 and V is TRBV2; D is undetermined. V was clipped by 7 bases and J by 5 bases, with 15 bases between them. From germline, CDR1 is SNHLY and CDR2 FYNNEI. CDR3 length: 13 amino acids. The DNA of the CDR3 is TGTGCCAGCATTGAGTGGGGTGACGACGAGCAGTACTTC. Translated: CASIEWGDDEQYF.

This clonotype was detected a few times. V is TRBV27 and J is TRBJ2-3; TRBD2 might be the D (6 bases). Germline V gene sequence: CDR1 MNHEY, CDR2 SMNVEV (reference sequence). CDR3 length: 12 amino acids. The V end was cut by 8 bases, the J end by 14 bases, with 20 bases between. Here the CDR3 DNA reads TGTGCCAGCGTCCTTCCGGGACTCCAAACGTATTTT. This gives the protein CASVLPGLQTYF.

The chain uses TRBV29-1 and TRBJ2-2; 9 nucleotides line up with TRBD1. Per germline, CDR1 SQVTM and CDR2 ANQGSEA. The CDR3 consists of 16 residues. V trimming: 6 bases; J trimming: 3 bases; junction bases outside the gene matches: 11. The chain's CDR3 is CSVYSSGQGYTGELFF. Here the CDR3 DNA reads TGCAGCGTGTACAGTTCGGGACAGGGATACACCGGGGAGCTGTTTTTT.

A few counts support this clonotype. J is TRBJ2-7 and V is TRBV5-1; TRBD2 matches at 10 bases. CDR3 size: 16 residues. Germline CDR1 is SGHRS and CDR2 is YFSETQ. V lost 5 bases to trimming and J lost 0 bases; unmatched junction nucleotides: 8. The CDR3 region has the DNA TGCGCCAGCAGGCTGGGACTAGCGACATACTCCTACGAGCAGTACTTC. Amino acid sequence: CASRLGLATYSYEQYF. Filled out from reference TRBV5-1 and TRBJ2-7, the complete variable domain reads KAGVTQTPRYLIKTRGQQVTLSCSPISGHRSVSWYQQTPGQGLQFLFEYFSETQRNKGNFPGRFSGRQFSNSRSEMNVSTLELGDSALYLCASRLGLATYSYEQYFGPGTRLTVT.

A few counts support this clonotype. The chain recombines TRBV6-5 with TRBJ2-5; the D is unclear. The germline V gene encodes CDR1 MNHEY and CDR2 SVGAGI. V lost 0 bases, J lost 5 bases, and 10 bases lay in between. The CDR3 sequence is 14 residues long. For the CDR3, the DNA is TGTGCCAGCAGTTACTCGTCCAGTAGGGAGACCCAGTACTTC. Protein: CASSYSSSRETQYF.

The table lists this clonotype with many counts. The chain uses TRBV29-1 and TRBJ2-3; either TRBD1 or TRBD2 may fit D (5 bases each). The CDR3 consists of 17 residues. CDR1 and CDR2 (germline): SQVTM, ANQGSEA. V dropped 1 base and J dropped 4 bases, with 21 bases sitting between them. CDR3 protein: CSVEGVMGDLASDTQYF. As DNA, the CDR3 is TGCAGCGTTGAAGGGGTGATGGGGGATTTAGCCTCAGATACGCAGTATTTT.

This clonotype was recorded a few times. The CDR3 DNA reads TGTGCCAGCAGTGATCTAGCGGGGGCGAACCGTAATGAGCAGTTCTTC. As protein: CASSDLAGANRNEQFF. V gene TRBV6-1 combines with J gene TRBJ2-1; 10 bases fit TRBD2. The germline V gene has CDR1 MNHNS and CDR2 SASEGT. Trimming removed 3 bases from V and 7 bases from J; junction bases left unmatched: 9. The CDR3 extends over 16 amino acids.

This chain links TRBV20-1 with TRBJ1-4; no firm D call. Germline loops: CDR1 DFQATT, CDR2 SNEGSKA (reference sequence). CDR3 length: 14 amino acids. V lost 6 bases and J lost 3, with 14 bases in between. CDR3 DNA: TGCAGTGCAATGCCCGGCAGGTCTAATGAAAAACTGTTTTTT. It translates to CSAMPGRSNEKLFF.

The chain carries TRBV3-1 and TRBJ2-1, with 8 nucleotides matching TRBD2. The germline V gene encodes CDR1 LGHDT and CDR2 YNNKEL (reference sequence). V lost 6 bases, J lost 0 bases, and 4 bases stayed unmatched. The CDR3 is made up of 15 amino acids. The CDR3, as DNA: TGTGCCAGCAGTCGCAGCGGGGGCTCCTACAATGAGCAGTTCTTC. This encodes CASSRSGGSYNEQFF.

This clonotype was counted a few times. J is TRBJ1-1 and V is TRBV29-1, with D maybe TRBD1 (5 bases). The CDR3 runs 13 residues. V was shortened by 6 bases and J by 6 bases, with 17 bases between the two germline ends. Germline V gene lookup returns CDR1 SQVTM and CDR2 ANQGSEA. DNA of the CDR3: TGCAGCGTCCGAGGGTGGAGGGACCCTGAAGCTTTCTTT. Protein product: CSVRGWRDPEAFF.

About this clonotype itself: Sequence at one end of the junction differs from germline and may be a read error. V and J are TRBV3-1 and TRBJ1-2; D possibly corresponds to TRBD1 (6 bases). The germline CDR1 and CDR2 sequences are LGHDT and YNNKEL (reference sequence). The CDR3 loop spans 14 amino acids. In nucleotides, the CDR3 is TGTGCCAGCAGCCAAGGGCTAGGGACAAGGGCTTTAGGCTTC. Translating gives CASSQGLGTRALGF.

The sample holds a few counts of this clonotype. The chain combines TRBV7-9 with TRBJ2-7, with D uncertain. CDR1 is SEHNR, CDR2 FQNEAQ, per germline (reference sequence). The CDR3 sequence is 13 residues long. V lost 5 bases and J 3 bases, leaving 11 bases between the germline ends. The CDR3 DNA reads TGTGCCAGCAGCGGTCTCTTGAGCTACGAGCAGTACTTC. It translates to CASSGLLSYEQYF.

This clonotype was picked up a small number of times. This chain connects TRBV5-1 to TRBJ1-1, with a weak D call TRBD1 (5 bases). Germline CDR1 and CDR2: SGHRS and YFSETQ. This CDR3 has 16 residues. Between the trimmed V and J ends, which lost 0 bases and 2 bases, there was a span of 14 bases. CDR3 protein: CASSLEVGRTNTEAFF. CDR3 in DNA: TGCGCCAGCAGCTTGGAGGTGGGGCGGACAAACACTGAAGCTTTCTTT. The full variable domain, rest sourced from reference TRBV5-1 and TRBJ1-1, is KAGVTQTPRYLIKTRGQQVTLSCSPISGHRSVSWYQQTPGQGLQFLFEYFSETQRNKGNFPGRFSGRQFSNSRSEMNVSTLELGDSALYLCASSLEVGRTNTEAFFGQGTRLTVV.

V and J are TRBV5-1 and TRBJ2-5, with a weak D call TRBD1 (5 bases). Germline CDR1 and CDR2: SGHRS and YFSETQ. CDR3 length: 16 residues. The V gene lost 5 bases and the J gene lost 5 bases, with 22 bases spanning the gap. The CDR3 sequence: CASRIQGPLERETQYF. CDR3 coding DNA: TGCGCCAGCAGAATTCAGGGCCCCTTAGAAAGGGAGACCCAGTACTTC.

This clonotype was counted only a few times. The V and J genes are TRBV4-2 and TRBJ2-5, with unresolved D. V dropped 0 bases and J dropped 2 bases, with 22 bases sitting between them. The CDR3 sequence is 19 residues long. Germline V CDR1 and CDR2: LGHNA, YNFKEQ. The DNA of the CDR3 is TGTGCCAGCAGCCAAGATCTGACGCCAAAAGTAAGCCTTCAAGAGACCCAGTACTTC. Its protein is CASSQDLTPKVSLQETQYF.

The gene calls are TRBV29-1 and TRBJ2-4; perhaps TRBD1 as D (6 bases). The V and J ends lost 7 bases and 1 base respectively, with 8 bases between them. CDR3 length: 12 residues. CDR1 is SQVTM and CDR2 is ANQGSEA in the germline V gene. Here the CDR3 DNA reads TGCAGCGCCCAGGGGGCCAAAAACATTCAGTACTTC. It yields the protein CSAQGAKNIQYF.

V usage is TRBV18 and J usage is TRBJ2-7; 8 positions match TRBD1. Trimming removed 3 bases from V and 4 bases from J; junction bases left unmatched: 14. The CDR3 consists of 17 residues. Per the germline V gene, CDR1 is KGHSH and CDR2 is LQKENI. In DNA form, the CDR3 reads TGTGCCAGCTCACCTATCTTGGGACAGGCCGGTCGGTACGAGCAGTACTTC. Translated, it gives CASSPILGQAGRYEQYF.